The 32 T cell receptor beta chains reported below all come from one sample, sequenced in a study of shared clonotypes between healthy human individuals (dated by TCRdb to about 2020). The protocol used for the library was the immunoSEQ multiplex PCR assay. Sourced from immuneACCESS, this table was stored by TCRdb with only in-frame sequences that have V and J called. A share of the clones is absent; for the studies checked, an unresolved V gene accounts for under half, and the remainder has no known explanation. The sample table records 640,000 or so clones; 55% to 75% of these occur just once. The ten largest clones capture about 1.8% of the sample. The material sequenced was memory CD4+ T cells sorted from blood. The cell subset or site label here, explained by the study, means: CD45RA-negative fraction. The origin of the receptors is a woman younger than 45 in good health.

J is TRBJ2-5 and V is TRBV7-7, with 7 bases lining up with TRBD1. Germline V gene lookup returns CDR1 SSHAT and CDR2 FNYEAQ (reference sequence). V gave up 5 bases and J gave up 3 bases; unmatched junction bases: 9. The length of the CDR3 is 15 residues. The CDR3 bases are TGTGCCAGCAGCGTAGGAGACAGGGTTGAAGAGACCCAGTACTTC. The encoded protein is CASSVGDRVEETQYF.

V usage is TRBV29-1 and J usage is TRBJ2-5, with D perhaps TRBD2 (6 bases). TRBJ2-7 matches the DNA end more closely, so the J call is doubtful. This CDR3 is 12 amino acids long. Germline V lookup: CDR1 SQVTM, CDR2 ANQGSEA. CDR3 protein: CSVIKAGYEQYF. DNA for the CDR3: TGCAGCGTCATTAAGGCGGGATACGAGCAGTACTTC.

This clone was recorded a few times. The chain recombines TRBV25-1 with TRBJ2-7, with TRBD2 identical over 8 bases. The germline V gene encodes CDR1 MGHDK and CDR2 SYGVNS. This CDR3 is 13 amino acids long. The J segment lost 4 bases and the V segment lost 8 bases, leaving 7 bases of the junction unmatched. CDR3 residues: CASVASGPYEQYF. The CDR3 DNA follows: TGTGCCAGCGTGGCTAGCGGGCCTTACGAGCAGTACTTC.

This chain uses TRBV19 with TRBJ1-1, with a tentative D call TRBD1 (6 bases). Germline CDR1 and CDR2: LNHDA and SQIVND (reference sequence). Between the trimmed V and J ends, which lost 9 bases and 3 bases, there was a span of 14 bases. The CDR3 loop spans 13 amino acids. The CDR3 reads CASFGQPYTEAFF. In DNA form, the CDR3 reads TGTGCCAGCTTCGGACAGCCCTACACTGAAGCTTTCTTT.

The chain employs TRBV27 and TRBJ1-5; D might be TRBD1 (6 bases). The germline V gene encodes CDR1 MNHEY and CDR2 SMNVEV (reference sequence). The CDR3 runs to 13 residues. The V and J ends lost 4 bases and 7 bases respectively, with 11 bases between them. Written as DNA, the CDR3 is TGTGCCAGCAGTTACAGGGAGGGACAGCCCCAGCATTTT. Protein product: CASSYREGQPQHF.

The chain uses TRBV4-1 and TRBJ1-5, with D perhaps matching TRBD1 (6 bases). The V gene lost 1 base and the J gene lost 4 bases, with 17 bases spanning the gap. The germline CDR1 and CDR2 sequences are MGHRA and YSYEKL. The CDR3 contains 17 residues. CDR3 nucleotide sequence: TGCGCCAGCAGCCAAGGAGGACCCGGACAGTTTAATCAGCCCCAGCATTTT. Amino acids: CASSQGGPGQFNQPQHF.

The J gene is TRBJ1-3, the V gene TRBV27, with unresolved D. This CDR3 comprises 15 residues. Between the trimmed V and J ends, which lost 4 bases and 0 bases, there was a span of 10 bases. Germline V gene sequence: CDR1 MNHEY, CDR2 SMNVEV (reference sequence). CDR3 sequence: CASSSRVGSGNTIYF. CDR3 nucleotides: TGTGCCAGCAGTTCCCGAGTCGGCTCTGGAAACACCATATATTTT.

The V and J genes are TRBV7-9 and TRBJ1-2; TRBD1 aligns across 7 bases. The V and J ends lost 7 bases and 7 bases, in that order; junction bases with no gene match: 9. The germline CDR1 and CDR2 sequences are SEHNR and FQNEAQ (reference sequence). CDR3 length equals 13 residues. In DNA, the CDR3 is TGTGCCAGCAACCGGGACAGAAGTTCTGGCTACACCTTC. Residues: CASNRDRSSGYTF.

The J gene is TRBJ1-2, the V gene TRBV7-2; no firm D call. The CDR3 sequence is 15 residues long. Between the trimmed V and J ends, which lost 2 bases and 1 base, there was a span of 11 bases. The germline V gene encodes CDR1 SGHTA and CDR2 FQGNSA. The CDR3 nucleotides read TGTGCCAGCAGCTTAACACGCGGGCTTAACTATGGCTACACCTTC. Translation: CASSLTRGLNYGYTF.

This clone was detected only a few times. The chain has TRBV20-1 and TRBJ1-1; D remains unclear. The CDR3 consists of 11 residues. V was clipped by 5 bases and J by 9 bases, with 13 bases between them. The V gene's germline CDR1 is DFQATT and CDR2 SNEGSKA (reference sequence). CDR3 nucleotide sequence: TGCAGTGCTCAGACGGGATCCAAAGCTTTCTTT. It yields the protein CSAQTGSKAFF.

This chain uses TRBV2 with TRBJ2-1; D may be TRBD2 (5 bases). Per germline, CDR1 SNHLY and CDR2 FYNNEI. Trimming shortened V by 10 bases and J by 5 bases, and 15 bases separated the two germline ends. The length of the CDR3 is 13 residues. The chain's CDR3 is CATELEVHNEQFF. As DNA, the CDR3 is TGTGCCACCGAACTAGAAGTACACAATGAGCAGTTCTTC.

This chain joins TRBV10-3 and TRBJ2-1, with D perhaps given as TRBD1 or TRBD2 (5 bases each). Trimming cost V 6 bases and J 6 bases, with 12 bases left between them. This CDR3 is built from 13 residues. Germline V CDR1 and CDR2: ENHRY, SYGVKD. Here the CDR3 DNA reads TGTGCCATCAGGGGGGACGGCGTCAATGAGCAGTTCTTC. This sequence encodes CAIRGDGVNEQFF.

The CDR3 DNA reads TGCGCCAGCAGCGACTGGACAGGGGGCGTAGTGGGAACTGAAGCTTTCTTT. Amino acids: CASSDWTGGVVGTEAFF. The J gene is TRBJ1-1, the V gene TRBV5-1, with 11 bases lining up with TRBD1. V shed 4 bases and J 5 bases; nucleotides not matched to a gene: 13. Per germline, CDR1 SGHRS and CDR2 YFSETQ. There are 17 residues in the CDR3.

The V and J genes are TRBV28 and TRBJ1-1; perhaps TRBD1 as D (6 bases). V was cut by 6 bases and J by 0 bases, with 8 bases left in between. Germline V gene data show CDR1 as MDHEN and CDR2 as SYDVKM. This CDR3 is built from 13 residues. CDR3 amino acids: CASRRQVNTEAFF. The CDR3 DNA is TGTGCCAGCAGGCGACAGGTGAACACTGAAGCTTTCTTT.

The chain links TRBV19 to TRBJ2-2; 9 nucleotides agree with TRBD1. Trimming cost V 5 bases and J 6 bases; bases outside gene matches: 7. The germline gives CDR1 LNHDA, CDR2 SQIVND (reference sequence). The CDR3 totals 15 residues. The CDR3 protein is CASSRDRVEAGELFF. The CDR3 region has the DNA TGTGCCAGTAGTCGGGACAGGGTTGAGGCCGGGGAGCTGTTTTTT.

The genes are TRBV21-1 and TRBJ2-1; the DNA was not compared with TRBD1, the D call given in the table. TRBV21-1 is classified as a pseudogene. The CDR3 covers 14 residues. For the CDR3, the DNA is TGTGCCAGGAGTCTCGGGGACAGTTCCAATGAGCAGTTCTTC. It translates to CARSLGDSSNEQFF.

This clone occurred once. This chain joins TRBV7-9 and TRBJ2-2; possibly TRBD2 for D (5 bases). CDR1 is SEHNR, CDR2 FQNEAQ, per germline (reference sequence). V was pared by 2 bases and J by 6 bases, with 13 bases between. This CDR3 has 15 residues. The CDR3 coding sequence is TGTGCCAGCAGCTTAATTCAGATCGGGGCCGGGGAGCTGTTTTTT. It encodes CASSLIQIGAGELFF.

With regard to this clone: This sample also contains other DNA sequences that code for the same CDR3. The V and J genes are TRBV5-1 and TRBJ2-5, with 12 bases aligning to TRBD2. With 0 bases clipped from V and 2 bases from J, the junction kept 2 bases outside the gene matches. CDR3 length: 16 residues. Germline assignment: CDR1 SGHRS and CDR2 YFSETQ. The CDR3 coding sequence is TGCGCCAGCAGCTTGGTACTAGCGGGAGGTCAAGAGACCCAGTACTTC. It specifies CASSLVLAGGQETQYF.

This rearrangement joins TRBV28 to TRBJ1-1; tentatively, D is TRBD1 (6 bases). Trimming left V 10 bases short and J 11 bases short, with 17 bases between. There are 11 residues in the CDR3. The germline V gene encodes CDR1 MDHEN and CDR2 SYDVKM. The CDR3 bases are TGTGCCACCAGAAGGGGGGAGGCGGCTTTCTTT. Translated, it gives CATRRGEAAFF.

The chain links TRBV28 to TRBJ2-7, with 7 bases lining up with TRBD2. The CDR3 is 15 residues long. Germline lookup yields CDR1 MDHEN and CDR2 SYDVKM. J gave up 3 bases and V 5 bases, and 10 bases lay outside the gene matches. The CDR3 region has the DNA TGTGCCAGCAGTCCGGTGGGACTATCAGACTACGAGCAGTACTTC. Amino acid sequence: CASSPVGLSDYEQYF.

On this clone itself: A much bigger clone sits one base away, suggesting this may be a read error. The rearrangement joins TRBV6-6 to TRBJ2-5, with D possibly TRBD2 on 5 matching bases. CDR1 and CDR2 (germline): MNHNY, SVGAGI (reference sequence). The CDR3 loop spans 12 amino acids. V was cut by 8 bases and J by 0 bases, with 7 bases left in between. CDR3 residues: CASGEYQETQYF. DNA for the CDR3: TGTGCCAGCGGGGAGTACCAAGAGACCCAGTACTTC.

The rearrangement links TRBV7-9 to TRBJ2-7; D remains unclear. The V end lost 4 bases, the J end lost 0 bases, and 13 bases lay between the germline ends. The CDR3 is made up of 15 amino acids. The germline V gene encodes CDR1 SEHNR and CDR2 FQNEAQ (reference sequence). CDR3 bases: TGTGCCAGCAGCTCAATAGCCTTAAGCTCCTACGAGCAGTACTTC. Residues: CASSSIALSSYEQYF. The full variable domain, rest sourced from reference TRBV7-9 and TRBJ2-7, is DTGVSQNPRHKITKRGQNVTFRCDPISEHNRLYWYRQTLGQGPEFLTYFQNEAQLEKSRLLSDRFSAERPKGSFSTLEIQRTEQGDSAMYLCASSSIALSSYEQYFGPGTRLTVT.

The chain employs TRBV27 and TRBJ2-5; 16 nucleotides align to TRBD2. CDR3 length equals 18 residues. With 1 base clipped from V and 6 bases from J, the junction kept 8 bases outside the gene matches. Germline V gene lookup returns CDR1 MNHEY and CDR2 SMNVEV (reference sequence). CDR3 bases: TGTGCCAGCAGTTTATACCCGGGACTAGCGGGAGGGAGAAAGACCCAGTACTTC. Translating gives CASSLYPGLAGGRKTQYF.

The rearrangement joins TRBV27 to TRBJ2-7, with 10 bases fitting TRBD2. There are 15 residues in the CDR3. With 10 bases clipped from V and 1 base from J, the junction kept 10 bases outside the gene matches. CDR1 is MNHEY, CDR2 SMNVEV, per germline (reference sequence). CDR3 bases: TGTGCCACCTCTTCACTAGCGGGAAAATCCTACGAGCAGTACTTC. It specifies CATSSLAGKSYEQYF.

The chain carries TRBV10-2 and TRBJ2-1; 10 nucleotides align to TRBD2. V shed 2 bases, J shed 6 bases, and the junction held 4 bases outside the gene matches. The length of the CDR3 is 15 residues. CDR1 WSHSY and CDR2 SAAADI come from the germline V gene. CDR3 region: CASSEPSGSLNEQFF. CDR3 DNA: TGCGCCAGCAGTGAGCCTAGCGGGAGTCTCAATGAGCAGTTCTTC.

The rearrangement joins TRBV18 to TRBJ2-7; 7 bases match TRBD1. The CDR3 length is 17 residues. Germline-derived CDR1 and CDR2 are KGHSH and LQKENI. The trim removed 3 bases at V and 5 bases at J, leaving 16 bases unmatched. CDR3 amino acids: CASSPQLPPEGAHEQYF. CDR3 coding DNA: TGTGCCAGCTCACCGCAACTACCTCCTGAGGGGGCCCACGAGCAGTACTTC.

This chain links TRBV28 with TRBJ2-7, with D unresolved. Trimming removed 6 bases at V and 6 bases at J, with 12 bases between. This CDR3 has 12 amino acids. CDR1 and CDR2 (germline): MDHEN, SYDVKM. The CDR3 DNA reads TGTGCCAGCAGCCAGCTCAGGTCCGAGCAGTACTTC. This sequence encodes CASSQLRSEQYF.

V and J are TRBV7-3 and TRBJ2-7; 7 nucleotides agree with TRBD1. V lost 2 bases and J lost 11; bases outside the gene matches: 9. Germline loops: CDR1 SGHTA, CDR2 FQGTGA. This CDR3 has 13 residues. Written as DNA, the CDR3 is TGTGCCAGCAGCTTATCCCAACAGGGGCCCAAGTACTTC. The encoded protein is CASSLSQQGPKYF.

The chain carries TRBV5-6 and TRBJ1-2; D not resolved. Germline values: CDR1 SGHDT, CDR2 YYEEEE. The CDR3 is 13 residues long. V lost 2 bases and J lost 5, with 10 bases in between. CDR3 nucleotides: TGTGCCAGCAGCTTTCCCGGGGTTTATGGCTACACCTTC. This gives the protein CASSFPGVYGYTF.

The V call is TRBV19, the J call TRBJ1-1; no clear D. The CDR3 has 14 amino acids. Deletions cut 7 bases from V and 4 bases from J, with 16 bases between. Germline V lookup: CDR1 LNHDA, CDR2 SQIVND (reference sequence). The CDR3: CASNGAWESTEAFF. As DNA, the CDR3 is TGTGCCAGTAACGGCGCCTGGGAAAGCACTGAAGCTTTCTTT.

The chain couples TRBV30 to TRBJ1-3; D may be TRBD1 (5 bases). The V end was cut by 0 bases, the J end by 1 base, with 13 bases between. The CDR3 sequence is 16 residues long. Germline CDR1 is GTSNPN and CDR2 is SVGIG (reference sequence). CDR3 DNA: TGTGCCTGGAGTGTACGGCCACCAGGGTCTGGAAACACCATATATTTT. Encoded protein: CAWSVRPPGSGNTIYF.

The chain recombines TRBV5-4 with TRBJ1-1; D unresolved. The germline gives CDR1 SGHNT, CDR2 YYREEE (reference sequence). V was shortened by 10 bases and J by 1 base, with 11 bases between the two germline ends. This CDR3 is 12 amino acids long. The CDR3 DNA reads TGTGCCTCACTGGGCCCGAACACTGAAGCTTTCTTT. It translates to CASLGPNTEAFF. Looking up the rest from reference TRBV5-4 and TRBJ1-1 gives the full variable domain: ETGVTQSPTHLIKTRGQQVTLRCSSQSGHNTVSWYQQALGQGPQFIFQYYREEENGRGNFPPRFSGLQFPNYSSELNVNALELDDSALYLCASLGPNTEAFFGQGTRLTVV.